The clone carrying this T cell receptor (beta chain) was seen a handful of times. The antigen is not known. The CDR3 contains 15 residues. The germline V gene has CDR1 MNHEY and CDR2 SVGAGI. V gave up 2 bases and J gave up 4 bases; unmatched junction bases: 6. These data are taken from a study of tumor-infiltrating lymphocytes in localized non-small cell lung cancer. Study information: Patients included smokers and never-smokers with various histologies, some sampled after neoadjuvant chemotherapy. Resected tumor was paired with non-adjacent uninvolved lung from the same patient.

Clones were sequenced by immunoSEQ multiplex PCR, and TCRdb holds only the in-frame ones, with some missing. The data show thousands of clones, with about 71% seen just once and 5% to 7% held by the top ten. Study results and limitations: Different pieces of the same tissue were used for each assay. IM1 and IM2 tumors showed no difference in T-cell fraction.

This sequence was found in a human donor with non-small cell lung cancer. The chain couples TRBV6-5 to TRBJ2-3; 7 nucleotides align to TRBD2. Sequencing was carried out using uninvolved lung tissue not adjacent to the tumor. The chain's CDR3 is CASSYAGRISDTQYF. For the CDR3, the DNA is TGTGCCAGCAGTTACGCCGGGAGGATCTCAGATACGCAGTATTTT.